These 7 T cell receptor beta chains share one sample of origin, sequenced in a study of T cell changes during pregnancy in multiple sclerosis. Here immunoSEQ multiplex PCR was the method, and the copy in TCRdb shows in-frame clones only, minus some. The top ten hold roughly 1% of the sample, which has more than 75,000 clones, approximately 92% seen once. This specimen consisted of peripheral blood, obtained in the first trimester of pregnancy. The receptors shown here come from a female donor with multiple sclerosis, enrolled in a pregnancy study.

This chain joins TRBV6-5 and TRBJ2-3; 10 nucleotides align to TRBD2. Germline loops: CDR1 MNHEY, CDR2 SVGAGI. With V trimmed by 8 bases and J by 9 bases, 11 bases remained unmatched. The CDR3 is 14 residues long. DNA of the CDR3: TGTGCCAGCTCTCTAGCGGGGGTCCTGAACACGCAGTATTTT. Protein: CASSLAGVLNTQYF.

This clone appeared a few times. This CDR3 reads CASSLLGRTQETQYF. The CDR3 bases are TGTGCCAGCAGCTTATTGGGGCGAACCCAAGAGACCCAGTACTTC. This chain connects TRBV7-2 to TRBJ2-5; the D gene is possibly TRBD1 (5 bases). The CDR3 loop spans 15 amino acids. Trimming left V 2 bases short and J 1 base short, with 11 bases between. Germline-derived CDR1 and CDR2 are SGHTA and FQGNSA.

This clone has only one observation. The chain employs TRBV5-1 and TRBJ1-4; weak D call: TRBD1 (6 bases). The V gene's germline CDR1 is SGHRS and CDR2 YFSETQ. Trimming removed 7 bases from V and 14 bases from J, with 21 bases in between. The CDR3 has 13 residues. CDR3: CASSREGGKELFF. The CDR3 DNA follows: TGCGCCAGCTCTCGGGAGGGGGGTAAAGAGCTGTTTTTT.

The chain combines TRBV7-9 with TRBJ1-4; 7 bases line up with TRBD1. CDR1 and CDR2 (germline): SEHNR, FQNEAQ (reference sequence). With 1 base clipped from V and 7 bases from J, the junction kept 3 bases outside the gene matches. The CDR3 runs to 14 residues. Here the CDR3 DNA reads TGTGCCAGCAGCTTAGACAGGGGCGCTGAAAAACTGTTTTTT. This encodes CASSLDRGAEKLFF. Variable domain in full (rest from reference TRBV7-9 and TRBJ1-4): DTGVSQNPRHKITKRGQNVTFRCDPISEHNRLYWYRQTLGQGPEFLTYFQNEAQLEKSRLLSDRFSAERPKGSFSTLEIQRTEQGDSAMYLCASSLDRGAEKLFFGSGTQLSVL.

The chain combines TRBV2 with TRBJ1-2, with no clear D. The CDR3 has 14 residues. V was trimmed by 0 bases and J by 2 bases, leaving 7 bases between them. CDR1 and CDR2 from the germline V gene are SNHLY and FYNNEI. The CDR3 DNA reads TGTGCCAGCAGTGAAGCGGCGAGGAACTATGGCTACACCTTC. This encodes CASSEAARNYGYTF.

This sequence joins TRBV4-1 and TRBJ2-7, with 7 bases identical to TRBD1. Trimming removed 1 base from V and 3 bases from J; junction bases left unmatched: 0. The CDR3 consists of 13 residues. The germline CDR1 and CDR2 sequences are MGHRA and YSYEKL. The CDR3 nucleotides read TGCGCCAGCAGCCAAGGGGACAGCTACGAGCAGTACTTC. Translated: CASSQGDSYEQYF.

The rearrangement joins TRBV7-9 to TRBJ2-1; TRBD1 might be the D (5 bases). In germline, CDR1 is SEHNR, CDR2 FQNEAQ (reference sequence). The CDR3 extends over 14 amino acids. V gave up 1 base and J gave up 1 base, with 5 bases separating them. The CDR3 nucleotides are TGTGCCAGCAGCTTAGAGGGGTCCTACAATGAGCAGTTCTTC. It encodes CASSLEGSYNEQFF.